Reported below is one TCR beta chain. Its antigen is not identified. TCRdb's table, derived via immunoSEQ multiplex PCR, lists solely in-frame clones and lacks some. This sample yields about 99,000 clones, of which 85% to 95% are seen a single time; roughly 0.07% belongs to the top ten. The data belong to a study of graft-versus-host responses after intestinal transplantation. Overall study context: For approximately three years after anti-thymocyte globulin induction, all recipients took tacrolimus and steroids. Study-wide results and limits: Levels of circulating GvH clones at their peak were associated with early post-transplant HvG declines. Analysis identified GvH clones in recipient marrow, with some appearing first in ileum or blood.

V dropped 0 bases and J dropped 6; count of bases not matched to a gene: 7. The CDR3 contains 17 residues. Germline lookup yields CDR1 LNHNV and CDR2 YYDKDF (reference sequence). The sample here was unstimulated CD8+ T cells sorted from spleen or lymph node cells, taken before transplant. The receptor comes from a human donor who was the organ donor for an intestinal transplant. The chain couples TRBV15 to TRBJ2-1; 11 nucleotides agree with TRBD2. The CDR3 sequence is CATSRDSGGASVNEQFF. For the CDR3, the DNA is TGTGCCACCAGCAGAGATAGCGGGGGGGCCTCTGTCAATGAGCAGTTCTTC.